The 9 T cell receptor beta chains in this list originate from one sample, sequenced in a study of blood T cell repertoires in COVID-19. The assay was immunoSEQ multiplex PCR, and TCRdb's table has in-frame clones only and misses some. The sample lists 110,000 or so clones, approximately 85% seen once, with roughly 3.5% in the top ten. Sequencing was done on a sample of peripheral blood. The receptors derive from a man in his forties with acute or convalescent COVID-19.

The chain recombines TRBV30 with TRBJ2-3; TRBD2 matches at 11 bases. After removal of 0 bases from V and 4 bases from J, the junction contained 3 bases not matched to a gene. Germline assignment: CDR1 GTSNPN and CDR2 SVGIG (reference sequence). This CDR3 region has 15 residues. The CDR3 DNA follows: TGTGCCTGGAGTGTAATAGCGGGGGGGCCAGATACGCAGTATTTT. Protein sequence: CAWSVIAGGPDTQYF. Full variable domain (missing parts from reference TRBV30 and TRBJ2-3): SQTIHQWPATLVQPVGSPLSLECTVEGTSNPNLYWYRQAAGRGLQLLFYSVGIGQISSEVPQNLSASRPQDRQFILSSKKLLLSDSGFYLCAWSVIAGGPDTQYFGPGTRLTVL.

This clone was found a few times. The chain is built from TRBV6-6 and TRBJ1-5; 9 bases align to TRBD1. V trimming: 9 bases; J trimming: 4 bases; junction bases outside the gene matches: 10. Germline V gives CDR1 MNHNY, CDR2 SVGAGI (reference sequence). The CDR3 contains 15 residues. The CDR3 sequence is CASWLSGQGNQPQHF. CDR3 bases: TGTGCCAGTTGGTTATCGGGACAGGGTAATCAGCCCCAGCATTTT.

The rearrangement joins TRBV2 to TRBJ1-6, with TRBD1 matching 12 bases. V was pared by 6 bases and J by 10 bases, with 4 bases of the junction left unmatched. Germline V gene sequence: CDR1 SNHLY, CDR2 FYNNEI. The CDR3 runs to 14 residues. The CDR3: CASRGGTGGSPLHF. Written as DNA, the CDR3 is TGTGCCAGCAGAGGGGGGACAGGGGGCTCACCCCTCCACTTT. Full variable domain (rest looked up from reference TRBV2 and TRBJ1-6): EPEVTQTPSHQVTQMGQEVILRCVPISNHLYFYWYRQILGQKVEFLVSFYNNEISEKSEIFDDQFSVERPDGSNFTLKIRSTKLEDSAMYFCASRGGTGGSPLHFGNGTRLTVT.

The gene calls are TRBV5-8 and TRBJ2-3, with 7 bases identical to TRBD2. Germline V gene lookup returns CDR1 SGHTS and CDR2 YDEGEE. J gave up 2 bases and V 2 bases, and 8 bases lay outside the gene matches. CDR3 length equals 16 residues. The CDR3 sequence: CASSFWNGGNTDTQYF. CDR3 in DNA: TGTGCCAGCAGCTTTTGGAACGGGGGGAACACAGATACGCAGTATTTT.

This chain joins TRBV25-1 and TRBJ2-5; D may be TRBD2 (6 bases). This CDR3 contains 15 residues. V was cut by 5 bases and J by 7 bases, with 20 bases left in between. Germline values: CDR1 MGHDK, CDR2 SYGVNS. CDR3 sequence reads: CASSPPGGQGGTQYF. The CDR3 DNA follows: TGTGCCAGCAGTCCCCCCGGAGGGCAGGGAGGGACCCAGTACTTC.

This clone was observed a few times. This chain joins TRBV5-1 and TRBJ2-3; TRBD1 agrees at 8 bases. CDR3 length: 14 amino acids. Unmatched junction bases numbered 3, after V lost 5 bases and J lost 1 base. Germline loops: CDR1 SGHRS, CDR2 YFSETQ. In DNA form, the CDR3 reads TGCGCCAGCAGGGGGACAGGCGGCACAGATACGCAGTATTTT. It encodes CASRGTGGTDTQYF. Variable domain in full (rest from reference TRBV5-1 and TRBJ2-3): KAGVTQTPRYLIKTRGQQVTLSCSPISGHRSVSWYQQTPGQGLQFLFEYFSETQRNKGNFPGRFSGRQFSNSRSEMNVSTLELGDSALYLCASRGTGGTDTQYFGPGTRLTVL.

This chain joins TRBV24-1 and TRBJ1-1; possibly TRBD1 for D (5 bases). The CDR3 runs to 13 residues. Germline assignment: CDR1 KGHDR and CDR2 SFDVKD. Trimming removed 9 bases from V and 6 bases from J, with 16 bases in between. CDR3 coding DNA: TGTGCCACCCAGGGTGCGGGAGCGGCTGAAGCTTTCTTT. Translated, it gives CATQGAGAAEAFF.

V usage is TRBV7-2 and J usage is TRBJ2-3; 9 bases line up with TRBD2. Germline CDR1 and CDR2: SGHTA and FQGNSA. V gave up 1 base and J gave up 3 bases; unmatched junction bases: 2. The length of the CDR3 is 15 residues. The CDR3 nucleotides read TGTGCCAGCAGCTTAGACCTAGCGGGGACAGATACGCAGTATTTT. Its translation is CASSLDLAGTDTQYF. The complete variable domain, with remaining parts taken from reference TRBV7-2 and TRBJ2-3, reads GAGVSQSPSNKVTEKGKDVELRCDPISGHTALYWYRQSLGQGLEFLIYFQGNSAPDKSGLPSDRFSAERTGGSVSTLTIQRTQQEDSAVYLCASSLDLAGTDTQYFGPGTRLTVL.

J is TRBJ2-3 and V is TRBV12-5; D possibly matches TRBD1 or TRBD2 (6 bases each). The CDR3 contains 13 residues. Trimming took 8 bases from V and 4 from J, leaving 13 bases between them. Germline CDR1 is LGHNT and CDR2 is FRNRAP. The CDR3 nucleotides read TGTGCTAGTCGTGTGGGGGGCGCAGATACGCAGTATTTT. It translates to CASRVGGADTQYF.